The entry below describes one T cell receptor beta chain. Individuals aged about 18 to 100 years were recruited from some 26 US areas. This sample is part of a study of blood T cell repertoires in COVID-19. In the authors' methods: Nucleated cell number was recorded as an estimate derived from reference gene primer amplification. This table comes from immunoSEQ multiplex PCR, and its TCRdb copy is limited to in-frame clones, with some not included. V and J calls and clone size are given by that table; D and trimming were obtained from the DNA. Among some 300,000 clones, about 89% were seen once, and the ten largest hold roughly a tenth. Sequencing was performed on PBMCs or T cells enriched from blood (not recorded which). The origin of this receptor is a woman in her thirties or forties who had recovered from COVID-19.

In nucleotides, the CDR3 is TGTGCCACCCGAAGTCCAGGGAGGGTGCGCGAGACCCAGTACTTC. This translates into CATRSPGRVRETQYF. The genes are TRBV28 and TRBJ2-5; 7 bases line up with TRBD2. J lost 5 bases, V lost 10 bases, and 16 bases had no gene match. The CDR3 is made up of 15 amino acids. CDR1 is MDHEN, CDR2 SYDVKM, per germline.